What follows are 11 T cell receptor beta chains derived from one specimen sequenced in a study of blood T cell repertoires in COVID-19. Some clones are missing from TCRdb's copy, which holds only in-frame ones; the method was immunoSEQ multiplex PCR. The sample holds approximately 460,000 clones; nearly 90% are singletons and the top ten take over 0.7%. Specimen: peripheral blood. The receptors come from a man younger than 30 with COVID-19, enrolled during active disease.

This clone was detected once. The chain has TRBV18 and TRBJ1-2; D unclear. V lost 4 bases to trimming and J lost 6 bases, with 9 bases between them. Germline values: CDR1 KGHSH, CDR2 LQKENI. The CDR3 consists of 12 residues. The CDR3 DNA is TGTGCCAGCTCACTTCAGAGGGATGGCTACACCTTC. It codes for CASSLQRDGYTF.

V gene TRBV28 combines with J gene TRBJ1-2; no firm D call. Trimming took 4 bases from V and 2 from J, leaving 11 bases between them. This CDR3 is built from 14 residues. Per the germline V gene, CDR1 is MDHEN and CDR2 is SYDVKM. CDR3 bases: TGTGCCAGCAGTTCCCAAGCCAGGAACTATGGCTACACCTTC. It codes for CASSSQARNYGYTF.

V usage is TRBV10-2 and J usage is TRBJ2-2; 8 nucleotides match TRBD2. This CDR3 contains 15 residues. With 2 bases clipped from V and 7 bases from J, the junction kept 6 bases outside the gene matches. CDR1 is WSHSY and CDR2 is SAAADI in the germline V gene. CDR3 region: CASSERGGRIGELFF. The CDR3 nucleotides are TGCGCCAGCAGTGAGCGGGGGGGCCGTATCGGGGAGCTGTTTTTT.

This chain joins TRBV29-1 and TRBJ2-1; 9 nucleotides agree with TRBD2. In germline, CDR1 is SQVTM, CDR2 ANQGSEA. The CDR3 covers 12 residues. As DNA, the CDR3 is TGCAGTGTTCAGCGGGAGGTTGATGAGCAGTTCTTC. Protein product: CSVQREVDEQFF.

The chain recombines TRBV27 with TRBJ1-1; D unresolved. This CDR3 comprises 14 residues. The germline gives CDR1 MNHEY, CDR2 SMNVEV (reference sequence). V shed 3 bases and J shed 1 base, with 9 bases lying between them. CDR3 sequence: CASSFTGRNTEAFF. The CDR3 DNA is TGTGCCAGCAGTTTTACCGGGAGGAACACTGAAGCTTTCTTT.

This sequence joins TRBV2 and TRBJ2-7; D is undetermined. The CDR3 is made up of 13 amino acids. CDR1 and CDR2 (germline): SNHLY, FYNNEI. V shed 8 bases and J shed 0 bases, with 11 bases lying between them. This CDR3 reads CASYTANSYEQYF. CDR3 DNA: TGTGCCAGCTACACAGCTAACTCCTACGAGCAGTACTTC.

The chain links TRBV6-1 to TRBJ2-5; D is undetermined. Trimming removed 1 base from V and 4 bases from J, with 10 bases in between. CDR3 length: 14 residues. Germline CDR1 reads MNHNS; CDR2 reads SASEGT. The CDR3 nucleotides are TGTGCCAGCAGTGAAGGCTACTCGTCAGAGACCCAGTACTTC. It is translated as CASSEGYSSETQYF.

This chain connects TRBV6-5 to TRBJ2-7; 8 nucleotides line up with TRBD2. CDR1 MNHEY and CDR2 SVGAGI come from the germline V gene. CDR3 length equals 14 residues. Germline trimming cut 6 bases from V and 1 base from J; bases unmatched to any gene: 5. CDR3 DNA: TGTGCCAGCAGGGTCCGGGGGGGGTCCTACGAGCAGTACTTC. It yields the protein CASRVRGGSYEQYF.

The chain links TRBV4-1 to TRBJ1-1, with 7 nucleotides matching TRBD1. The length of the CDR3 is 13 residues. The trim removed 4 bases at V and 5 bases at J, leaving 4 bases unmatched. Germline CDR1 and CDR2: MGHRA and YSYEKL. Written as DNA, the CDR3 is TGCGCCAGCAGCCTGACAGGGAGGACTGAAGCTTTCTTT. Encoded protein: CASSLTGRTEAFF.

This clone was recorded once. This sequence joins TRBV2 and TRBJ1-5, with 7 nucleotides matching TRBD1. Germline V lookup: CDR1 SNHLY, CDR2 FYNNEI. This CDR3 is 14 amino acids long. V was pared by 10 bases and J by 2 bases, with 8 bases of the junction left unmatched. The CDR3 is CATRGGAGNQPQHF. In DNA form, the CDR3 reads TGTGCCACCCGAGGGGGCGCGGGCAATCAGCCCCAGCATTTT.

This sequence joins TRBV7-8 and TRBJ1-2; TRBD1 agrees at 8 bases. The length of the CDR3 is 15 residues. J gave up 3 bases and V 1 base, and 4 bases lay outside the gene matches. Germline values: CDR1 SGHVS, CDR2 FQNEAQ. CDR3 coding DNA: TGTGCCAGCAGCTTAGGCCCAGGGGGCGACTATGGCTACACCTTC. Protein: CASSLGPGGDYGYTF.